These T cell receptor beta chains were read from a single sample in a study of blood T cells in healthy people across ages. TCRdb re-derived calls from the 5' RACE reads in MiXCR, one entry per CDR3 protein. The repertoire has roughly 1.5 million distinct CDR3 sequences, 42% of them found once; the top ten carry just over 4%. Material: blood. Receptor source: a young woman in good health. The CDR3 runs from the conserved cysteine through the conserved F or W. The D gene is left open where the match is weak. Size values are once, few and many counts, or a class for expanded clones, and some rows have none.

J gene: TRBJ1-2
V gene: TRBV29-1
D gene: TRBD1
clone size: NA
CDR3 protein: CSVERRDRSTEDGYTF
CDR3 DNA: TGCAGCGTTGAACGCCGGGACAGGTCCACGGAGGATGGCTACACCTTC

J gene: TRBJ1-6
V gene: TRBV18
D gene: TRBD1
clone size: few
CDR3 protein: CASSPRQGSSYNSPLHF
CDR3 DNA: TGTGCCAGCTCACCTCGACAGGGGAGCTCCTATAATTCACCCCTCCACTTT

J gene: TRBJ1-2
V gene: TRBV4-3
D gene: NA
clone size: NA
CDR3 protein: CASSQTGQPYGYTF
CDR3 DNA: TGCGCCAGCAGCCAAACCGGGCAGCCCTATGGCTACACCTTC

J gene: TRBJ2-3
V gene: TRBV6-2/TRBV6-3
D gene: TRBD2
clone size: few
CDR3 protein: CASSWESAGGRYDTQYF
CDR3 DNA: TGTGCCAGCAGTTGGGAATCAGCGGGAGGGCGGTACGATACGCAGTATTTT

J gene: TRBJ2-3
V gene: TRBV7-2
D gene: NA
clone size: NA
CDR3 protein: CASSLGDPPQDTQYF
CDR3 DNA: TGTGCCAGCAGCTTAGGAGACCCACCACAGGATACGCAGTATTTT

J gene: TRBJ2-3
V gene: TRBV7-3
D gene: TRBD1
clone size: few
CDR3 protein: CASSPMGTTVGQTQGTQYF
CDR3 DNA: TGTGCCAGCAGCCCTATGGGGACGACCGTGGGACAGACCCAAGGCACGCAGTATTTT

J gene: TRBJ1-2
V gene: TRBV9
D gene: NA
clone size: few
CDR3 protein: CASSVGEDPHYGYTF
CDR3 DNA: TGTGCCAGCAGCGTAGGTGAGGATCCCCACTATGGCTACACCTTC

J gene: TRBJ2-1
V gene: TRBV7-9
D gene: TRBD2
clone size: few
CDR3 protein: CAQRESSYNEQFF
CDR3 DNA: TGTGCCCAGCGGGAGTCGTCCTACAATGAGCAGTTCTTC

J gene: TRBJ2-4
V gene: TRBV20-1
D gene: NA
clone size: NA
CDR3 protein: CSAPDSLAKNIQYF
CDR3 DNA: TGCAGTGCTCCGGACAGCCTAGCCAAAAACATTCAGTACTTC

J gene: TRBJ2-3
V gene: TRBV20-1
D gene: TRBD1
clone size: few
CDR3 protein: CSAIRGRSDTQYF
CDR3 DNA: TGCAGTGCTATCAGGGGGCGGTCAGATACGCAGTATTTT

J gene: TRBJ2-6
V gene: TRBV7-2
D gene: TRBD1
clone size: once
CDR3 protein: CASSTGAYRDSGANVLTF
CDR3 DNA: TGTGCCAGCAGCACAGGGGCTTACAGAGACTCTGGGGCCAACGTCCTGACTTTC

J gene: TRBJ2-4
V gene: TRBV14
D gene: TRBD1
clone size: NA
CDR3 protein: CASSQRGRKNEQYF
CDR3 DNA: TGTGCCAGCAGCCAAAGGGGGCGCAAAAATGAGCAGTACTTC

J gene: TRBJ1-2
V gene: TRBV4-3
D gene: NA
clone size: NA
CDR3 protein: CASSQDHRDIYGYTF
CDR3 DNA: TGCGCCAGCAGCCAAGATCACAGGGACATCTATGGCTACACCTTC

J gene: TRBJ2-4
V gene: TRBV4-3
D gene: TRBD2
clone size: NA
CDR3 protein: CASSQDDPAGGTKNIQYF
CDR3 DNA: TGCGCCAGCAGCCAAGACGATCCAGCGGGAGGAACCAAAAACATTCAGTACTTC

J gene: TRBJ2-1
V gene: TRBV6-5
D gene: TRBD1
clone size: NA
CDR3 protein: CASSYSGQNSYNEQFF
CDR3 DNA: TGTGCCAGCAGTTACTCGGGACAGAACTCCTACAATGAGCAGTTCTTC

J gene: TRBJ2-1
V gene: TRBV30
D gene: NA
clone size: NA
CDR3 protein: CAWIGAVSYNEQFF
CDR3 DNA: TGTGCCTGGATCGGAGCGGTGTCCTACAATGAGCAGTTCTTC

J gene: TRBJ1-1
V gene: TRBV20-1
D gene: NA
clone size: NA
CDR3 protein: CSARDQGDTEAFF
CDR3 DNA: TGCAGTGCTAGAGATCAGGGTGACACTGAAGCTTTCTTT

J gene: TRBJ2-1
V gene: TRBV9
D gene: TRBD1
clone size: NA
CDR3 protein: CASSVGFRDSHNEQFF
CDR3 DNA: TGTGCCAGCAGCGTGGGTTTCCGGGACAGTCACAATGAGCAGTTCTTC

J gene: TRBJ1-1
V gene: TRBV20-1
D gene: TRBD1
clone size: NA
CDR3 protein: CSARVLGQANVRAFF
CDR3 DNA: TGCAGTGCTAGAGTATTGGGACAGGCAAATGTCAGGGCTTTCTTT

J gene: TRBJ2-7
V gene: TRBV6-5
D gene: NA
clone size: NA
CDR3 protein: CASSYAGPTYEQYF
CDR3 DNA: TGTGCCAGCAGTTACGCCGGGCCGACCTACGAGCAGTACTTC

J gene: TRBJ2-7
V gene: TRBV4-3
D gene: NA
clone size: many
CDR3 protein: CASSQDRVSYEQYF
CDR3 DNA: TGCGCCAGCAGCCAAGACAGGGTATCCTACGAGCAGTACTTC

J gene: TRBJ2-1
V gene: TRBV28
D gene: NA
clone size: few
CDR3 protein: CASSFGRAHNEQFF
CDR3 DNA: TGTGCCAGCAGTTTTGGCAGGGCCCACAATGAGCAGTTCTTC

J gene: TRBJ2-1
V gene: TRBV28
D gene: TRBD2
clone size: NA
CDR3 protein: CASSLSVGGSYNEQFF
CDR3 DNA: TGTGCCAGCAGTCTGTCGGTGGGCGGGAGCTACAATGAGCAGTTCTTC

J gene: TRBJ1-4
V gene: TRBV7-9
D gene: NA
clone size: many
CDR3 protein: CASSQDRLNEKLFF
CDR3 DNA: TGCGCCAGCAGCCAAGACAGGCTTAATGAAAAACTGTTTTTT

J gene: TRBJ2-5
V gene: TRBV5-1
D gene: NA
clone size: few
CDR3 protein: CASSFSSSHQETQYF
CDR3 DNA: TGCGCCAGCAGCTTCTCCTCTAGCCACCAAGAGACCCAGTACTTC

J gene: TRBJ2-1
V gene: TRBV15
D gene: NA
clone size: few
CDR3 protein: CATSRGDYTSSEQFF
CDR3 DNA: TGTGCCACCAGCAGAGGTGATTATACCAGCAGCGAGCAGTTCTTC

J gene: TRBJ2-1
V gene: TRBV4-3
D gene: TRBD2
clone size: few
CDR3 protein: CASSQRPSGSSYNEQFF
CDR3 DNA: TGCGCCAGCAGCCAACGTCCTAGCGGTAGCTCCTACAATGAGCAGTTCTTC

J gene: TRBJ2-1
V gene: TRBV6-5
D gene: NA
clone size: NA
CDR3 protein: CACGNRENNEQFF
CDR3 DNA: TGTGCCTGCGGAAACAGGGAAAACAATGAGCAGTTCTTC

J gene: TRBJ2-7
V gene: TRBV10-3
D gene: TRBD1
clone size: NA
CDR3 protein: CAIRPGQGYEQYF
CDR3 DNA: TGTGCCATCAGGCCGGGACAGGGCTACGAGCAGTACTTC

J gene: TRBJ2-7
V gene: TRBV6-2/TRBV6-3
D gene: NA
clone size: NA
CDR3 protein: CASSLGGSFLWYNEQYF
CDR3 DNA: TGTGCCAGCAGTTTGGGGGGTTCCTTCTTATGGTACAATGAGCAGTACTTC

J gene: TRBJ1-3
V gene: TRBV4-3
D gene: NA
clone size: NA
CDR3 protein: CASSQGFPAGNTIYF
CDR3 DNA: TGCGCCAGCAGTCAAGGGTTCCCCGCTGGAAACACCATATATTTT

J gene: TRBJ2-7
V gene: TRBV4-1
D gene: TRBD1
clone size: NA
CDR3 protein: CASSQGWTGGYEQYF
CDR3 DNA: TGCGCCAGCAGCCAGGGATGGACAGGAGGCTACGAGCAGTACTTC

J gene: TRBJ1-5
V gene: TRBV15
D gene: NA
clone size: NA
CDR3 protein: CATSRATGSNQPQHF
CDR3 DNA: TGTGCCACCAGCAGAGCGACAGGAAGCAATCAGCCCCAGCATTTT

J gene: TRBJ1-2
V gene: TRBV7-9
D gene: TRBD1
clone size: few
CDR3 protein: CASSLRTGSGANYGYTF
CDR3 DNA: TGTGCCAGCAGCTTAAGGACAGGGTCAGGGGCTAACTATGGCTACACCTTC

J gene: TRBJ2-5
V gene: TRBV4-2
D gene: NA
clone size: few
CDR3 protein: CASSHGAGQETQYF
CDR3 DNA: TGTGCCAGCAGCCATGGGGCGGGACAAGAGACCCAGTACTTC

J gene: TRBJ2-3
V gene: TRBV7-2
D gene: TRBD2
clone size: many
CDR3 protein: CASSRTSGSTDTQYF
CDR3 DNA: TGTGCCAGCAGTAGGACTAGCGGAAGCACAGATACGCAGTATTTT

J gene: TRBJ2-1
V gene: TRBV29-1
D gene: NA
clone size: NA
CDR3 protein: CSVEDVTNEQFF
CDR3 DNA: TGCAGCGTTGAAGACGTCACCAATGAGCAGTTCTTC

J gene: TRBJ1-5
V gene: TRBV20-1
D gene: TRBD1
clone size: once
CDR3 protein: CSAKPGTGVNQPQHF
CDR3 DNA: TGCAGTGCTAAGCCGGGGACAGGTGTTAATCAGCCCCAGCATTTT

J gene: TRBJ2-1
V gene: TRBV12-3/TRBV12-4
D gene: NA
clone size: NA
CDR3 protein: CASSSGEGSYNEQFF
CDR3 DNA: TGTGCCAGCAGTTCCGGAGAAGGGTCCTACAATGAGCAGTTCTTC

J gene: TRBJ2-3
V gene: TRBV15
D gene: TRBD1
clone size: few
CDR3 protein: CATSRPPGQGITDTQYF
CDR3 DNA: TGTGCCACCAGCAGACCCCCGGGACAGGGTATTACAGATACGCAGTATTTT

J gene: TRBJ2-7
V gene: TRBV5-1
D gene: TRBD1
clone size: many
CDR3 protein: CASSLSTGAYEQYF
CDR3 DNA: TGCGCCAGCAGCTTGTCGACAGGGGCCTACGAGCAGTACTTC

J gene: TRBJ2-1
V gene: TRBV28
D gene: NA
clone size: NA
CDR3 protein: CASSLAGGTGTTYNEQFF
CDR3 DNA: TGTGCCAGCAGTTTGGCAGGGGGAACCGGGACTACCTACAATGAGCAGTTCTTC

J gene: TRBJ2-7
V gene: TRBV4-2
D gene: TRBD1
clone size: NA
CDR3 protein: CASSRTGTGGYYEQYF
CDR3 DNA: TGTGCCAGCAGCCGAACGGGGACAGGGGGCTACTACGAGCAGTACTTC

J gene: TRBJ2-3
V gene: TRBV14
D gene: NA
clone size: NA
CDR3 protein: CASSRRLTDTQYF
CDR3 DNA: TGTGCCAGCAGCCGCAGACTGACAGATACGCAGTATTTT

J gene: TRBJ1-2
V gene: TRBV29-1
D gene: NA
clone size: few
CDR3 protein: CSVGGGTGYTF
CDR3 DNA: TGCAGCGTTGGAGGCGGGACTGGCTACACCTTC